Reported below is one TCR beta chain. What it recognizes is unknown. In the original analysis: With immunoSEQ giving junction-only sequences and no quality scores, filtering differed. Sequencing was performed with immunoSEQ multiplex PCR; in TCRdb, only in-frame clones are kept and a portion is missing. V and J calls plus clone size are reproduced from that table; the DNA served to infer D and trimming. This table holds 1 million to 1.3 million clones, roughly 74% found once. The sample belongs to a study of shared clonotypes between healthy human individuals. The CDR3 contains 17 residues. CDR1 MDHEN and CDR2 SYDVKM come from the germline V gene. V lost 7 bases to trimming and J lost 0 bases, with 22 bases between them. Notes on the study in general: Sequencing depth was predicted to influence how clonotypes are shared among donors.

V gene TRBV28 combines with J gene TRBJ2-7; TRBD2 might be the D (6 bases). The sequence was obtained from a man between 18 and 35 years old in good health. Some clones in this sample may be carry-over from other donors' samples. The sequenced sample consisted of memory CD4+ T cells from PBMCs. Subset indicated: CD45RA-negative fraction. DNA of the CDR3: TGTGCCAGCAACAACCCGGCGGGATCGAAAGGCTCCTACGAGCAGTACTTC. Amino acids: CASNNPAGSKGSYEQYF.